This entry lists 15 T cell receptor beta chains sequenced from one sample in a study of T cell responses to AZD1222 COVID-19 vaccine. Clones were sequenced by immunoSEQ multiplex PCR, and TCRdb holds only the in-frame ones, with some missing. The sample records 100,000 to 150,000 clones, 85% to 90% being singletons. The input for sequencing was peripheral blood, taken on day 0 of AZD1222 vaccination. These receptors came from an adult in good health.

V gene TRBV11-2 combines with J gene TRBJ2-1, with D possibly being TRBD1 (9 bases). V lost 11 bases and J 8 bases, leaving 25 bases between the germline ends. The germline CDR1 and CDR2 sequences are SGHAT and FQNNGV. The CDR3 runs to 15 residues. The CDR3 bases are TGTGCCGCCAGCGGGGGCGGGACAGGGTGGTATGAGCAGTTCTTC. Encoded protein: CAASGGGTGWYEQFF.

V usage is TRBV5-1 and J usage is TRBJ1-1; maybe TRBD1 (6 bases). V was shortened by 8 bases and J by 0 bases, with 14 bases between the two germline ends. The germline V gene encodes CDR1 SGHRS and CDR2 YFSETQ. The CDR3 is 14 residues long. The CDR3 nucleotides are TGCGCCAGTTTGGCGGACAGTATGAACACTGAAGCTTTCTTT. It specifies CASLADSMNTEAFF.

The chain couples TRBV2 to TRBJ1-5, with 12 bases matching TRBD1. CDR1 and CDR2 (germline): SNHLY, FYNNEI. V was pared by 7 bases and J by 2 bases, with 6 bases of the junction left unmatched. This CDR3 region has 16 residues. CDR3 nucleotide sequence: TGTGCCAGCAACCTGGGACAGGGGGCCGGCAATCAGCCCCAGCATTTT. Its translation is CASNLGQGAGNQPQHF.

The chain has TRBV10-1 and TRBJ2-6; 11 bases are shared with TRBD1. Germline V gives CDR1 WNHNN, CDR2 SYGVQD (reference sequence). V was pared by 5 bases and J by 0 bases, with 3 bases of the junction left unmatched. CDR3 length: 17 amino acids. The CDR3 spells CASSPGTGGSGANVLTF. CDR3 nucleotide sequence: TGCGCCAGCAGTCCCGGGACAGGGGGCTCTGGGGCCAACGTCCTGACTTTC.

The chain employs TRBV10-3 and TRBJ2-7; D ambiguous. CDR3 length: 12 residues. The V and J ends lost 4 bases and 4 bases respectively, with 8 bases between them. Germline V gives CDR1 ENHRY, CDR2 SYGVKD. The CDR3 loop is CAISVGTYEQYF. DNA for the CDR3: TGTGCCATCAGTGTGGGAACTTACGAGCAGTACTTC.

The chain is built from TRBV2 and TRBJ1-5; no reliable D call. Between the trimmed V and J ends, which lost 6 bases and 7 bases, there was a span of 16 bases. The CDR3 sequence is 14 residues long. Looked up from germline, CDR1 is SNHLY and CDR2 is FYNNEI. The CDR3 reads CASSALGSGQPQHF. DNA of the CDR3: TGTGCCAGCAGCGCCCTTGGGTCCGGACAGCCCCAGCATTTT.

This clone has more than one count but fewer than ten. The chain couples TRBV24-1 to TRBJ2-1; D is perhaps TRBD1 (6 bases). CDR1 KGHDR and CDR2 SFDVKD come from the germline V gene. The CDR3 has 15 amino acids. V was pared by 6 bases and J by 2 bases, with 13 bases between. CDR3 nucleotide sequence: TGTGCCACCAGTCACAGGGATGTCCCCTACAATGAGCAGTTCTTC. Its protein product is CATSHRDVPYNEQFF.

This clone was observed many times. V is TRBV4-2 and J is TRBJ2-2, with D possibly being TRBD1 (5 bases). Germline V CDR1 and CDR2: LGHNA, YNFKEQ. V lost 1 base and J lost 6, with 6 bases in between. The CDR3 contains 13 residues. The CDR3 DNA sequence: TGTGCCAGCAGCCAAGCCAGGGCCGGGGAGCTGTTTTTT. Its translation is CASSQARAGELFF.

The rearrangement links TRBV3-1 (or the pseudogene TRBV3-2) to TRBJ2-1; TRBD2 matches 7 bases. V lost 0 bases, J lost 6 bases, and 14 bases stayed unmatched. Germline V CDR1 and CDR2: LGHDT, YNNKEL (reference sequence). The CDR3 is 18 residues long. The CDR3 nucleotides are TGTGCCAGCAGCCAAGATAGGCCTGGGGGGGTCCCCCCCAATGAGCAGTTCTTC. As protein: CASSQDRPGGVPPNEQFF.

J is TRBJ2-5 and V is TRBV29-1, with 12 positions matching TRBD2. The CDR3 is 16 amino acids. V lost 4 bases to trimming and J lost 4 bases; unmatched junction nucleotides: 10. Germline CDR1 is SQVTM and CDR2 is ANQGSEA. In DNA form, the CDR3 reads TGCAGCGTTGGGTGGACTAGCGGGGCGGTGGTAGAGACCCAGTACTTC. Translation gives CSVGWTSGAVVETQYF.

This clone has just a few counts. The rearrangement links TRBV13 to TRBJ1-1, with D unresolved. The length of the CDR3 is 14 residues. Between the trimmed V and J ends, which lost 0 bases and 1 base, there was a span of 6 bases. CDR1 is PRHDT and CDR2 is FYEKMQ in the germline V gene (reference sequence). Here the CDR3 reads CASSLGRGNTEAFF. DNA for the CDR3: TGTGCCAGCAGCTTAGGGCGGGGGAACACTGAAGCTTTCTTT. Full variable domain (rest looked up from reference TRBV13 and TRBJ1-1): AAGVIQSPRHLIKEKRETATLKCYPIPRHDTVYWYQQGPGQDPQFLISFYEKMQSDKGSIPDRFSAQQFSDYHSELNMSSLELGDSALYFCASSLGRGNTEAFFGQGTRLTVV.

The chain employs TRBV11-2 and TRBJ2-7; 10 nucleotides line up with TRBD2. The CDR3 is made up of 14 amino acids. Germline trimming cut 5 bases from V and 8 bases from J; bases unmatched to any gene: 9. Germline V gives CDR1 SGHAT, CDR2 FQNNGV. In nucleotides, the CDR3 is TGTGCCAGCAGCACCAGACTAGCGGGTACGAAGCAGTACTTC. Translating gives CASSTRLAGTKQYF. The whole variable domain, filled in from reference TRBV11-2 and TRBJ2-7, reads EAGVAQSPRYKIIEKRQSVAFWCNPISGHATLYWYQQILGQGPKLLIQFQNNGVVDDSQLPKDRFSAERLKGVDSTLKIQPAKLEDSAVYLCASSTRLAGTKQYFGPGTRLTVT.

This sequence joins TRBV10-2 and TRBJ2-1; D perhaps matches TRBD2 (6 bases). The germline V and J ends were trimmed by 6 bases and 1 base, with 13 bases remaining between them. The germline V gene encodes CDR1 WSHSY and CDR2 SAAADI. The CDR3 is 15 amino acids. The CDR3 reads CASRVAELSYNEQFF. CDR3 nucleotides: TGCGCCAGCAGGGTAGCGGAACTATCCTACAATGAGCAGTTCTTC.

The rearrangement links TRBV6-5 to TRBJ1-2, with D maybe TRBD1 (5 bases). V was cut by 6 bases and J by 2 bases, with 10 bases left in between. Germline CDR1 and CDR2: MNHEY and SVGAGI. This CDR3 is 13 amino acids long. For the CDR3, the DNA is TGTGCCAGCAGCCGGGACCGAAACTATGGCTACACCTTC. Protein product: CASSRDRNYGYTF.

CDR3 residues: CAISESGQPQITF. CDR3 DNA sequence: TGTGCCATCAGTGAGTCCGGACAGCCCCAAATTACCTTC. The chain couples TRBV10-3 to TRBJ1-2; D may be TRBD1 (6 bases). This CDR3 has 13 residues. V was shortened by 0 bases and J by 14 bases, with 16 bases between the two germline ends. Germline CDR1 reads ENHRY; CDR2 reads SYGVKD.